The rows below give T cell receptor beta chains drawn from one sample of a study of spatial heterogeneity in lung cancer. TCRdb ran MiXCR on the 5' RACE reads and lists one entry per CDR3 protein. The table includes 40,000 to 55,000 distinct CDR3 sequences, roughly 7% detected once. The sequences come from PBMCs, collected at surgery. The source is a female donor with early-stage non-small cell lung cancer. Each CDR3 is given with its conserved first and last residue. Each record gives: D gene, clone size, J gene, V gene, CDR3 protein, CDR3 DNA. The D gene is left open where the match is weak. Only some rows state a clone size, as once, few, many or a class for expanded clones.

- - TRBJ1-2 TRBV12-3/TRBV12-4 CASSPRTEGYGYTF TGTGCCAGCAGTCCCCGGACAGAAGGCTATGGCTACACCTTC
TRBD2 many TRBJ2-7 TRBV4-2 CASSQDQASGVRNEQYF TGTGCCAGCAGCCAAGATCAGGCTAGCGGGGTAAGGAACGAGCAGTACTTC
- - TRBJ1-5 TRBV5-1 CASSLSFGTKPQHF TGCGCCAGCAGCTTGTCGTTCGGAACCAAGCCCCAGCATTTT
- - TRBJ1-1 TRBV19 CASSQQGVMNTEAFF TGTGCCAGTAGTCAACAAGGGGTGATGAACACTGAAGCTTTCTTT
- many TRBJ2-5 TRBV5-1 CASSFLQGEGETQYF TGCGCCAGCAGCTTTCTCCAGGGCGAGGGAGAGACCCAGTACTTC
- many TRBJ2-3 TRBV12-3/TRBV12-4 CASSVTSTDTQYF TGTGCCAGCAGCGTTACTAGCACAGATACGCAGTATTTT
- few TRBJ2-2 TRBV3-1 CASRPGARNTGELFF TGTGCCAGCAGACCAGGGGCCAGGAACACCGGGGAGCTGTTTTTT
- many TRBJ1-2 TRBV25-1 CASSAGGGYTF TGTGCCAGCAGTGCGGGAGGAGGCTACACCTTC
- many TRBJ1-2 TRBV7-9 CASSRGGDYGYTF TGTGCCAGCAGCCGGGGTGGTGACTATGGCTACACCTTC
TRBD1 few TRBJ1-1 TRBV7-6 CASSAMRQGWDTEAFF TGTGCCAGCAGCGCTATGCGACAGGGCTGGGACACTGAAGCTTTCTTT
TRBD2 many TRBJ2-5 TRBV14 CASSQGRLAGGSLETQYF TGTGCCAGCAGCCAAGGGCGCCTAGCGGGGGGTAGTCTGGAGACCCAGTACTTC
TRBD1 few TRBJ1-6 TRBV4-3 CASSQGVSTGGVNNSPRHF TGCGCCAGCAGCCAAGGAGTCAGTACAGGGGGCGTAAATAATTCACCCCGCCACTTT
- - TRBJ2-3 TRBV7-3 CASSLTTTSTDTQYF TGTGCCAGCAGCTTAACTACGACTAGCACAGATACGCAGTATTTT
- - TRBJ1-1 TRBV12-3/TRBV12-4 CASRPTGAMNTEAFF TGTGCCAGCAGACCGACAGGAGCCATGAACACTGAAGCTTTCTTT
- few TRBJ2-5 TRBV11-2 CASSLAVGTQETQYF TGTGCCAGCAGCTTAGCCGTAGGGACGCAAGAGACCCAGTACTTC
- many TRBJ2-7 TRBV9 CASSVAGREQYF TGTGCCAGCAGCGTAGCGGGCCGCGAGCAGTACTTC
- - TRBJ1-1 TRBV29-1 CSAQTGANTEAFF TGCAGCGCCCAAACCGGGGCGAACACTGAAGCTTTCTTT
TRBD2 few TRBJ2-1 TRBV3-1 CASSPATSGYNEQFF TGTGCCAGCAGCCCAGCGACTAGCGGCTACAATGAGCAGTTCTTC
- many TRBJ1-4 TRBV5-5 CASSQEGTGGEKLFF TGTGCCAGCAGCCAAGAGGGGACCGGAGGGGAAAAACTGTTTTTT
- many TRBJ2-4 TRBV24-1 CATSDSSPPTIQNIQYF TGTGCCACCAGTGATTCCTCTCCACCCACGATTCAAAACATTCAGTACTTC
- few TRBJ1-1 TRBV4-1 CASSHLGGRYTEAFF TGCGCCAGCAGCCATTTAGGGGGTAGGTACACTGAAGCTTTCTTT
- many TRBJ2-2 TRBV12-3/TRBV12-4 CASSFVSAQELFF TGTGCCAGCAGTTTCGTGAGTGCCCAGGAGCTGTTTTTT
TRBD1 many TRBJ1-1 TRBV10-3 CAISEQGRGATEAFF TGTGCCATCAGTGAACAGGGCAGGGGGGCCACTGAAGCTTTCTTT
- - TRBJ1-1 TRBV18 CASSPPEFANTEAFF TGTGCCAGCTCACCACCGGAGTTCGCGAACACTGAAGCTTTCTTT
TRBD2 few TRBJ2-7 TRBV20-1 CSASGFVSGTSGLYEQYF TGCAGTGCTAGTGGTTTCGTAAGTGGGACTAGCGGTCTCTACGAGCAGTACTTC
- - TRBJ2-5 TRBV7-2 CASTLTGPEETQYF TGTGCCAGCACCCTAACCGGCCCAGAAGAGACCCAGTACTTC
- - TRBJ2-7 TRBV10-3 CAISGDPLKEQYF TGTGCCATCAGTGGGGACCCCCTAAAAGAGCAGTACTTC
- many TRBJ2-5 TRBV18 CASSPSQETQYF TGTGCCAGCTCACCCTCGCAAGAGACCCAGTACTTC
- many TRBJ2-3 TRBV24-1 CATSADSRRDTQYF TGTGCCACCTCCGCTGACAGCCGGAGGGATACGCAGTATTTT
- few TRBJ2-7 TRBV6-5 CASSSSNRPSGPYNEQYF TGTGCCAGCAGTTCTTCCAACCGCCCGTCCGGGCCGTACAACGAGCAGTACTTC
- many TRBJ1-1 TRBV7-2 CASSLVGGTLNTEAFF TGTGCCAGCAGCTTAGTCGGCGGGACACTTAACACTGAAGCTTTCTTT
- - TRBJ2-3 TRBV18 CASSRQTGTNTDTQYF TGTGCCAGCTCAAGACAGACGGGAACGAACACAGATACGCAGTATTTT
- many TRBJ2-3 TRBV10-2 CASRETSTDTQYF TGCGCCAGCAGGGAAACAAGCACAGATACGCAGTATTTT
- - TRBJ1-5 TRBV6-6 CASSYGQGHQPQHF TGTGCCAGCAGTTACGGCCAGGGTCATCAGCCCCAGCATTTT
TRBD1 few TRBJ2-7 TRBV28 CASYSMGQQIYEQYF TGTGCCAGCTATTCAATGGGACAGCAGATCTACGAGCAGTACTTC
- few TRBJ1-2 TRBV2 CASSEAQFVNGYTF TGTGCCAGCAGTGAAGCGCAGTTCGTTAATGGCTACACCTTC
- - TRBJ2-7 TRBV6-1 CASSPSREQYF TGTGCCAGCAGCCCGAGCCGGGAGCAGTACTTC
- many TRBJ2-3 TRBV30 CAWSRSSGRTDTQYF TGTGCCTGGAGTCGTAGTAGCGGTCGCACAGATACGCAGTATTTT
TRBD1 many TRBJ1-2 TRBV19 CASSLRDRGKGYTF TGTGCCAGTAGCCTAAGGGACAGGGGGAAAGGCTACACCTTC
- - TRBJ1-3 TRBV10-3 CAISPLTGTYAGNTIYF TGTGCCATCAGTCCCTTGACAGGAACTTACGCTGGAAACACCATATATTTT
- few TRBJ2-7 TRBV2 CASSEENSGEQYF TGTGCCAGCAGTGAGGAAAACTCTGGAGAGCAGTACTTC
TRBD2 - TRBJ2-5 TRBV5-1 CASSLVSGGLGETQYF TGCGCCAGCAGCTTGGTCTCGGGAGGTTTGGGAGAGACCCAGTACTTC
- many TRBJ2-6 TRBV7-2 CASSLAAGANVLTF TGTGCCAGCAGCTTGGCAGCTGGGGCCAACGTCCTGACTTTC
- many TRBJ2-5 TRBV4-1 CASSLAQGETQYF TGCGCCAGCAGCCTCGCGCAGGGGGAGACCCAGTACTTC
- - TRBJ2-1 TRBV3-1 CASSHHRGPVTEQFF TGTGCCAGCAGCCACCACCGGGGACCTGTCACTGAGCAGTTCTTC
- many TRBJ2-2 TRBV2 CASRDGNTGELFF TGTGCCAGCAGGGACGGTAACACCGGGGAGCTGTTTTTT
TRBD2 - TRBJ2-2 TRBV18 CASSRLAGSTGELFF TGTGCCAGCTCACGCCTAGCGGGGAGCACCGGGGAGCTGTTTTTT
TRBD1 few TRBJ1-2 TRBV19 CASRAPGQGAVGYTF TGTGCCAGTAGGGCACCGGGACAGGGGGCTGTCGGCTACACCTTC
- - TRBJ1-5 TRBV19 CASSIGRGGSNQPQHF TGTGCCAGTAGTATCGGTCGTGGAGGCAGCAATCAGCCCCAGCATTTT